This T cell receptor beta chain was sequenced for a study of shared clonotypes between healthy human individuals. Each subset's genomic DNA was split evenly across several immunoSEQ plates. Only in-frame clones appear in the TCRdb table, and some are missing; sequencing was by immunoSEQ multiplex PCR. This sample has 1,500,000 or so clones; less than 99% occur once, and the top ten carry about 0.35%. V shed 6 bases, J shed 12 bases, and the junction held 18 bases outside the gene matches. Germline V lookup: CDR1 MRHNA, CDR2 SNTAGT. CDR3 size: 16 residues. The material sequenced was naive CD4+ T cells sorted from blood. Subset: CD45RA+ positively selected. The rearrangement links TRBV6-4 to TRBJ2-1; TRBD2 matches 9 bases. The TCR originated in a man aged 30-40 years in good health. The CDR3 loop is CASSPGRVAGENGQFF. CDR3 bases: TGTGCCAGCAGCCCTGGGAGGGTAGCGGGAGAAAACGGGCAGTTCTTC.